This passage covers 16 T cell receptor beta chains from one sample sequenced in a study of cytomegalovirus exposure and HLA in healthy donors. The PCR used 60 Vbeta and 13 Jbeta primers. The repertoire was sequenced with immunoSEQ multiplex PCR; TCRdb's copy has only in-frame clones and lacks some. The sample includes under 200,000 clones, about 59% of them seen just once. Sequencing was carried out using PBMCs. Receptors originate from a man between 35 and 55 years old in good health and CMV-seronegative.

This clone was picked up a small number of times. V usage is TRBV6-6 and J usage is TRBJ2-2, with a tentative D call TRBD2 (5 bases). Between the trimmed V and J ends, which lost 6 bases and 3 bases, there was a span of 11 bases. Germline CDR1 reads MNHNY; CDR2 reads SVGAGI (reference sequence). The CDR3 has 14 residues. Here the CDR3 reads CASSSSRDTGELFF. The CDR3 DNA sequence: TGTGCCAGCAGCTCCTCGAGGGACACCGGGGAGCTGTTTTTT.

The chain joins TRBV9 to TRBJ2-1; 7 nucleotides match TRBD1. Germline CDR1 reads SGDLS; CDR2 reads YYNGEE. The CDR3 consists of 15 residues. V was pared by 3 bases and J by 5 bases, with 8 bases of the junction left unmatched. CDR3 DNA sequence: TGTGCCAGCAGCGGACAGGGAATTTCCCACAATGAGCAGTTCTTC. Its translation: CASSGQGISHNEQFF. Full variable domain (outside the CDR3, taken from reference TRBV9 and TRBJ2-1): DSGVTQTPKHLITATGQRVTLRCSPRSGDLSVYWYQQSLDQGLQFLIQYYNGEERAKGNILERFSAQQFPDLHSELNLSSLELGDSALYFCASSGQGISHNEQFFGPGTRLTVL.

The J gene is TRBJ2-2, the V gene TRBV19; 7 bases are shared with TRBD2. Germline-derived CDR1 and CDR2 are LNHDA and SQIVND (reference sequence). CDR3 length: 14 residues. The V gene end was trimmed by 2 bases and the J gene end by 8 bases; junction bases not matched to a gene: 5. The CDR3: CASSISAGVGELFF. The CDR3 DNA is TGTGCCAGTAGTATAAGCGCGGGAGTTGGGGAGCTGTTTTTT.

This chain uses TRBV27 with TRBJ2-4, with a possible D match to TRBD1 (5 bases). This CDR3 is 15 amino acids long. CDR1 is MNHEY, CDR2 SMNVEV, per germline (reference sequence). V was cut by 4 bases and J by 0 bases, with 10 bases left in between. The CDR3 region has the DNA TGTGCCAGCAGTTCGGCACAGGTAGCCAAAAACATTCAGTACTTC. Translated, it gives CASSSAQVAKNIQYF.

J is TRBJ2-3 and V is TRBV18, with TRBD1 as a possible D gene (5 bases). The germline V gene encodes CDR1 KGHSH and CDR2 LQKENI. The CDR3 length is 14 residues. The V end lost 4 bases, the J end lost 3 bases, and 11 bases lay between the germline ends. The chain's CDR3 is CASSRDAGTDTQYF. The CDR3 region has the DNA TGTGCCAGCTCACGAGATGCAGGGACAGATACGCAGTATTTT. Drawing the rest from reference TRBV18 and TRBJ2-3, the complete variable domain is NAGVMQNPRHLVRRRGQEARLRCSPMKGHSHVYWYRQLPEEGLKFMVYLQKENIIDESGMPKERFSAEFPKEGPSILRIQQVVRGDSAAYFCASSRDAGTDTQYFGPGTRLTVL.

The chain recombines TRBV6-1 with TRBJ1-5; D ambiguous. Germline loops: CDR1 MNHNS, CDR2 SASEGT. CDR3 length: 15 amino acids. Trimming removed 4 bases at V and 0 bases at J, with 10 bases between. CDR3 region: CASSGGSYSNQPQHF. The CDR3 region has the DNA TGTGCCAGCAGTGGAGGCAGCTATAGCAATCAGCCCCAGCATTTT.

The chain uses TRBV6-6 and TRBJ2-7, with 12 bases identical to TRBD2. Germline trimming cut 5 bases from V and 4 bases from J; bases unmatched to any gene: 6. This CDR3 has 15 amino acids. Germline V gene sequence: CDR1 MNHNY, CDR2 SVGAGI (reference sequence). CDR3 nucleotide sequence: TGTGCCAGCAGTAAAGGACTAGCGGGAAAATACGAGCAGTACTTC. This codes for CASSKGLAGKYEQYF.

The chain recombines TRBV6-5 with TRBJ2-3; maybe TRBD1 (6 bases). The CDR3 spans 15 residues. Trimming cost V 6 bases and J 4 bases, with 17 bases left between them. Germline values: CDR1 MNHEY, CDR2 SVGAGI. CDR3 nucleotides: TGTGCCAGCAGCCTAACAGGGATTGGTGCAGATACGCAGTATTTT. As protein: CASSLTGIGADTQYF.

The chain employs TRBV7-2 and TRBJ2-1; D is unclear. There are 13 residues in the CDR3. Germline loops: CDR1 SGHTA, CDR2 FQGNSA. Trimming removed 0 bases at V and 5 bases at J, with 5 bases between. The CDR3 reads CASSLARNNEQFF. Here the CDR3 DNA reads TGTGCCAGCAGCTTAGCCAGAAACAATGAGCAGTTCTTC. Supplemented by reference TRBV7-2 and TRBJ2-1, the full variable domain reads GAGVSQSPSNKVTEKGKDVELRCDPISGHTALYWYRQSLGQGLEFLIYFQGNSAPDKSGLPSDRFSAERTGGSVSTLTIQRTQQEDSAVYLCASSLARNNEQFFGPGTRLTVL.

The chain recombines TRBV5-1 with TRBJ2-2, with 12 nucleotides matching TRBD2. Germline CDR1 is SGHRS and CDR2 is YFSETQ. CDR3 length: 16 amino acids. Trimming removed 1 base from V and 6 bases from J; junction bases left unmatched: 4. DNA of the CDR3: TGCGCCAGCAGCTTGATCTCTAGCGGGGGGGCCGGGGAGCTGTTTTTT. It encodes CASSLISSGGAGELFF.

V and J are TRBV18 and TRBJ2-1; possibly TRBD1 for D (6 bases). Trimming pared 1 base from V and 3 bases from J, leaving 19 bases between. The CDR3 runs 18 residues. The germline CDR1 and CDR2 sequences are KGHSH and LQKENI. CDR3 region: CASSPRVRTVQFYNEQFF. DNA of the CDR3: TGTGCCAGCTCACCACGAGTAAGGACAGTTCAATTCTACAATGAGCAGTTCTTC.

This clone has just a few counts. The V call is TRBV5-6, the J call TRBJ2-3, with 7 positions matching TRBD1. CDR3 size: 12 residues. The trim removed 4 bases at V and 14 bases at J, leaving 10 bases unmatched. The germline gives CDR1 SGHDT, CDR2 YYEEEE. CDR3 DNA sequence: TGTGCCAGCAGCCACAGACAGGGTCAGGGGTATTTT. The encoded protein is CASSHRQGQGYF.

This rearrangement joins TRBV7-3 to TRBJ2-2, with D perhaps matching TRBD1 (7 bases). The CDR3 spans 15 residues. The germline V gene encodes CDR1 SGHTA and CDR2 FQGTGA. The V end lost 2 bases, the J end lost 7 bases, and 14 bases lay between the germline ends. The CDR3 spells CASSLGQGEVGELFF. CDR3 nucleotides: TGTGCCAGCAGCTTAGGCCAGGGGGAGGTCGGGGAGCTGTTTTTT.

This chain joins TRBV6-1 and TRBJ2-5, with D possibly being TRBD2 (5 bases). The CDR3 loop spans 13 amino acids. Looked up from germline, CDR1 is MNHNS and CDR2 is SASEGT. Trimming shortened V by 7 bases and J by 4 bases, and 13 bases separated the two germline ends. CDR3 amino acids: CASTGLLVETQYF. CDR3 nucleotide sequence: TGTGCCAGCACGGGATTACTAGTAGAGACCCAGTACTTC.

The rearrangement links TRBV7-2 to TRBJ2-5, with 8 nucleotides matching TRBD2. Losses at the gene ends were 2 bases for V and 7 bases for J; bases not matched to a gene: 6. This CDR3 has 14 amino acids. The germline V gene has CDR1 SGHTA and CDR2 FQGNSA. The CDR3 protein is CASSLSGGAGTQYF. CDR3 DNA: TGTGCCAGCAGCTTAAGCGGGGGTGCGGGGACCCAGTACTTC.

The V call is TRBV15, the J call TRBJ2-7; perhaps TRBD2 as D (7 bases). Looked up from germline, CDR1 is LNHNV and CDR2 is YYDKDF (reference sequence). CDR3 size: 13 residues. Trimming cost V 6 bases and J 6 bases, with 15 bases left between them. The CDR3 sequence is CATRGGGTGEQYF. The DNA of the CDR3 is TGTGCCACCAGAGGGGGAGGGACGGGCGAGCAGTACTTC.